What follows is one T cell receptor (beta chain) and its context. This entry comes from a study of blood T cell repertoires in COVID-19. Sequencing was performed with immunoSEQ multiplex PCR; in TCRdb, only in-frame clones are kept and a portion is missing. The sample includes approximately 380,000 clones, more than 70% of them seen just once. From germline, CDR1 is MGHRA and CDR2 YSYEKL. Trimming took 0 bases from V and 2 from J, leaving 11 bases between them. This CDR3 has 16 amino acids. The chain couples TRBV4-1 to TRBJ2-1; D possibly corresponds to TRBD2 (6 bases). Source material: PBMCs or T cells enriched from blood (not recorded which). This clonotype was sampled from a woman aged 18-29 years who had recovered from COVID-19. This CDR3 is CASSQDTAGPYNEQFF. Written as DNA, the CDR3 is TGCGCCAGCAGCCAAGATACGGCGGGGCCCTACAATGAGCAGTTCTTC.